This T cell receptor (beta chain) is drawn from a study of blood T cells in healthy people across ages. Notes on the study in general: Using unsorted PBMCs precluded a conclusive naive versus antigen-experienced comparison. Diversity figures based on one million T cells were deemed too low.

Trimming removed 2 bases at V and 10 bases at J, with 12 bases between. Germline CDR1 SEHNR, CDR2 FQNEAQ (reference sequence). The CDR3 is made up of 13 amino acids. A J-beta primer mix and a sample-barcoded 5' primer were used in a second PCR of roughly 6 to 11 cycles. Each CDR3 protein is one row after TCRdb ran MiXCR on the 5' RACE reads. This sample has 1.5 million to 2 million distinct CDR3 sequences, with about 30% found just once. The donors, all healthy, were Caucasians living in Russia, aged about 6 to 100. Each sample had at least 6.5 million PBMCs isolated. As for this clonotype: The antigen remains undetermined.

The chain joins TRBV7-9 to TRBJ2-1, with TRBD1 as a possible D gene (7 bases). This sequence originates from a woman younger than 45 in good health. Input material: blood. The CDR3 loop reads CASSLRQGGEQFF. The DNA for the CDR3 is TGTGCCAGCAGCTTAAGGCAGGGGGGCGAGCAGTTCTTC.